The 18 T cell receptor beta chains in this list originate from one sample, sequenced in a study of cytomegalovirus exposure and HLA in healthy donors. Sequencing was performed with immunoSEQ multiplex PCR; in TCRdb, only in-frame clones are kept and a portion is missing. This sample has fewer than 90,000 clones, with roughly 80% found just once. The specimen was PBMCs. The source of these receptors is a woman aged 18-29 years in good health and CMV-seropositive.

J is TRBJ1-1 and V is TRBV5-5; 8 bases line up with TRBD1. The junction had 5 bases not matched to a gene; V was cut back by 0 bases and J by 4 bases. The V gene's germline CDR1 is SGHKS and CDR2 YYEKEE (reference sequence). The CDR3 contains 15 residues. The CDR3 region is CASSLARTGSTEAFF. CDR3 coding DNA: TGTGCCAGCAGCTTGGCCCGGACAGGGAGCACTGAAGCTTTCTTT.

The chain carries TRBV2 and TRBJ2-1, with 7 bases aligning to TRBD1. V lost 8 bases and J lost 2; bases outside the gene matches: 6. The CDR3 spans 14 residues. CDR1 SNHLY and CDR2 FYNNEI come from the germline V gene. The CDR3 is CASPRDSAYNEQFF. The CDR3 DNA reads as TGTGCCAGCCCCCGGGACAGCGCCTACAATGAGCAGTTCTTC.

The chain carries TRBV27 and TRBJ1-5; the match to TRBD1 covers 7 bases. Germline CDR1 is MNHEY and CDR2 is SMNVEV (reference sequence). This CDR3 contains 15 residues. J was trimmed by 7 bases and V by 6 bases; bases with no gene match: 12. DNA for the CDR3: TGTGCCAGCAGCCCCGGGGCAGGGGGTATGCAGCCCCAGCATTTT. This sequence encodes CASSPGAGGMQPQHF.

The CDR3 reads CASSIVFQGNRRTSYEQYF. CDR3 sequence (DNA): TGTGCCAGTAGTATCGTTTTTCAGGGCAACAGGCGTACGTCCTACGAGCAGTACTTC. V usage is TRBV19 and J usage is TRBJ2-7; D may be TRBD1 (5 bases). Germline CDR1 is LNHDA and CDR2 is SQIVND (reference sequence). This CDR3 comprises 19 residues. Between the trimmed V and J ends, which lost 3 bases and 1 base, there was a span of 25 bases.

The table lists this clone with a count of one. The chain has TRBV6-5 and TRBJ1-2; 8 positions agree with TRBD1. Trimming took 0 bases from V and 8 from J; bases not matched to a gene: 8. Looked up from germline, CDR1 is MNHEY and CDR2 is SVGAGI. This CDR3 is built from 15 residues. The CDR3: CASSYSRGRVSGYTF. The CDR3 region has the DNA TGTGCCAGCAGTTACTCCAGGGGGCGCGTTTCGGGCTACACCTTC.

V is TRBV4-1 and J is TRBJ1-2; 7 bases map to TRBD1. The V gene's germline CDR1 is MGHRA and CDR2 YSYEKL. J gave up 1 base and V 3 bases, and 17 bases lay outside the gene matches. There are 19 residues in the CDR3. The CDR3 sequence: CASSQYPYRDRNFNYGYTF. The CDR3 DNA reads TGCGCCAGCAGCCAGTACCCTTACCGGGACAGAAATTTTAACTATGGCTACACCTTC.

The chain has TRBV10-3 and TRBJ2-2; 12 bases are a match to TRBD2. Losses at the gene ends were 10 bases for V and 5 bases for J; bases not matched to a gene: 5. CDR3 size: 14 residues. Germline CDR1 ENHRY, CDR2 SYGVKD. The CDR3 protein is CATLAGGRTGELFF. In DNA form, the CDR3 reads TGTGCCACCCTAGCGGGGGGGAGGACCGGGGAGCTGTTTTTT.

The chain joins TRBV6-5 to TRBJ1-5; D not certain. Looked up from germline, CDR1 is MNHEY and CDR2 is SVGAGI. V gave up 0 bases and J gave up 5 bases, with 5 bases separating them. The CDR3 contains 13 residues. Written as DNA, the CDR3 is TGTGCCAGCAGTTACTCGGGCCATCAGCCCCAGCATTTT. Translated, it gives CASSYSGHQPQHF.

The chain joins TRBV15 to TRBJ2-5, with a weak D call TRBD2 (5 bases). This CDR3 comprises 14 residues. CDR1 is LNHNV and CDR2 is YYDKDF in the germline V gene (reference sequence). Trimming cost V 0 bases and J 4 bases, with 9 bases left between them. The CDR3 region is CATSRDHGRETQYF. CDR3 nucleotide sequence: TGTGCCACCAGCAGAGATCATGGGAGAGAGACCCAGTACTTC.

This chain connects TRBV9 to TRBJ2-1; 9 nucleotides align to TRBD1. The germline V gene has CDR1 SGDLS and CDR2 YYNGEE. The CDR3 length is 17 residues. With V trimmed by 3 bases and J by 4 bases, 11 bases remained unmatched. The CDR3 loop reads CASSGGPGTGPYNEQFF. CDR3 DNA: TGTGCCAGCAGCGGGGGGCCCGGGACAGGGCCTTACAATGAGCAGTTCTTC.

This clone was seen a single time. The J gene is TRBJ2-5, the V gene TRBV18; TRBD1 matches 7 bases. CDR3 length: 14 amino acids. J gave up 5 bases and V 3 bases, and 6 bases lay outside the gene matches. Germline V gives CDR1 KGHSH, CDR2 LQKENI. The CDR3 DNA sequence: TGTGCCAGCTCACCTCAGGGGGTTCTGGAGACCCAGTACTTC. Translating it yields CASSPQGVLETQYF.

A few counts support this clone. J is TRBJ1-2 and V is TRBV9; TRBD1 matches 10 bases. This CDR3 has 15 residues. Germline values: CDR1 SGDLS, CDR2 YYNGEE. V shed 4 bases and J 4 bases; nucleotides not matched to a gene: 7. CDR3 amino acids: CASSPGQGSFYGYTF. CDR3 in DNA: TGTGCCAGCAGCCCGGGACAGGGGTCTTTCTATGGCTACACCTTC.

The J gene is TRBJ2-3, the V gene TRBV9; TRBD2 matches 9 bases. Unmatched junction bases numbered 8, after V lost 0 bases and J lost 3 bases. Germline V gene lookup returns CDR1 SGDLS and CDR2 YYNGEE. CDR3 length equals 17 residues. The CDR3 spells CASSVEAGGPLTDTQYF. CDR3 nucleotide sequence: TGTGCCAGCAGCGTAGAGGCGGGGGGGCCTCTGACAGATACGCAGTATTTT.

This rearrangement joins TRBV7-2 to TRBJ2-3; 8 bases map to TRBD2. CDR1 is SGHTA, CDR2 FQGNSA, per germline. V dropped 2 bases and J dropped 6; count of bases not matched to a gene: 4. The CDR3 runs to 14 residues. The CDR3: CASSLNGGADTQYF. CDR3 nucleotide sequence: TGTGCCAGCAGCTTAAACGGGGGGGCGGATACGCAGTATTTT.

The CDR3 bases are TGTGCCAGCAGCTCGGGGGGTGTAGGGACGGGGGTTGGCTACACCTTC. Its protein is CASSSGGVGTGVGYTF. The J gene is TRBJ1-2, the V gene TRBV7-8; D is possibly TRBD1 (5 bases). The V gene's germline CDR1 is SGHVS and CDR2 FQNEAQ. CDR3 length equals 16 residues. V lost 4 bases and J 7 bases, leaving 22 bases between the germline ends.

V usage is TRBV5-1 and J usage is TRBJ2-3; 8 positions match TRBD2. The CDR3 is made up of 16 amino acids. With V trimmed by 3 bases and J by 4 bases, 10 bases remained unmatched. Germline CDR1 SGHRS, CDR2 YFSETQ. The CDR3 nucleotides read TGCGCCAGCAGCTCGGGCCTGGGCGGGGGGTCAGATACGCAGTATTTT. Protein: CASSSGLGGGSDTQYF.

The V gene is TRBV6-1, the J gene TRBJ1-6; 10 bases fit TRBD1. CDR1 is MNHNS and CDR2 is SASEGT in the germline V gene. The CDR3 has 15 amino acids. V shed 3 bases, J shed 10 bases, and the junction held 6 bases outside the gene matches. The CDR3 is CASSDRQGASSPLHF. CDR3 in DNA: TGTGCCAGCAGTGATCGACAGGGGGCCTCGTCACCCCTCCACTTT.

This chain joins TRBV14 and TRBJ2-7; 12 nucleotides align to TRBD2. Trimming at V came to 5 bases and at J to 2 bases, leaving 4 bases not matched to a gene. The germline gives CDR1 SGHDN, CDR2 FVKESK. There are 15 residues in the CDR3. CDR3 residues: CASSKTSGGPYEQYF. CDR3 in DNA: TGTGCCAGCAGCAAGACTAGCGGGGGACCCTACGAGCAGTACTTC.